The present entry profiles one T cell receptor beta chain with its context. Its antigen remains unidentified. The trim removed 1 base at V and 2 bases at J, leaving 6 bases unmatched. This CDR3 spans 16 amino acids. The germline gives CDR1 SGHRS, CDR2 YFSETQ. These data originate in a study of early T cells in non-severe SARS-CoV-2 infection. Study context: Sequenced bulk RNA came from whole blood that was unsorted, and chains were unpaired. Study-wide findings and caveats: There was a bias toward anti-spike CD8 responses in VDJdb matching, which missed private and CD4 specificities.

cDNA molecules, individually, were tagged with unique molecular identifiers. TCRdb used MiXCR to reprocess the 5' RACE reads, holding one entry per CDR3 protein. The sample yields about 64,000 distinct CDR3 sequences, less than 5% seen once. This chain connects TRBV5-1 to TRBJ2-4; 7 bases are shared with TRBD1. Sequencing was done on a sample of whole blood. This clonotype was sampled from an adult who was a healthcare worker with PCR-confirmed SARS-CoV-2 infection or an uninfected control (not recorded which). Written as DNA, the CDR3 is TGCGCCAGCAGCTTGTCGACAGGGAGCCCCAAAAACATTCAGTACTTC. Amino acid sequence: CASSLSTGSPKNIQYF.